These 15 T cell receptor beta chains share one sample of origin, sequenced in a study of blood T cell repertoires in COVID-19. The protocol was immunoSEQ multiplex PCR, while the TCRdb copy is restricted to in-frame clones and leaves out a portion. The table has approximately 220,000 clones, 85% to 90% seen once. The sequencing input was peripheral blood. The receptor source for this set is a man aged 45 to 65 with acute or convalescent COVID-19.

The chain is built from TRBV3-1 (or the pseudogene TRBV3-2) and TRBJ1-4, with a possible D match to TRBD1 (6 bases). CDR1 LGHDT and CDR2 YNNKEL come from the germline V gene (reference sequence). CDR3 length: 15 residues. V was cut by 1 base and J by 7 bases, with 13 bases left in between. The CDR3 DNA is TGTGCCAGCAGCCAAGTGGGGGCGGGTGGTGAAAAACTGTTTTTT. Its translation: CASSQVGAGGEKLFF.

The chain carries TRBV2 and TRBJ1-1; D not resolved. The germline V gene encodes CDR1 SNHLY and CDR2 FYNNEI. This CDR3 has 13 residues. V was pared by 6 bases and J by 7 bases, with 15 bases between. CDR3 DNA sequence: TGTGCCAGCAGGCCCGACGCATCGGGTGAAGCTTTCTTT. This gives the protein CASRPDASGEAFF.

The chain uses TRBV28 and TRBJ2-1; 12 bases map to TRBD2. Germline V lookup: CDR1 MDHEN, CDR2 SYDVKM. The junction had 9 bases not matched to a gene; V was cut back by 3 bases and J by 6 bases. The CDR3 has 17 amino acids. CDR3 residues: CASSFYAGTSGSNEQFF. CDR3 sequence (DNA): TGTGCCAGCAGTTTCTACGCCGGGACTAGCGGGTCCAATGAGCAGTTCTTC.

CDR3 bases: TGTGCCAGCAGACCTATAGCGAACACCGGGGAGCTGTTTTTT. Amino acid sequence: CASRPIANTGELFF. The rearrangement joins TRBV6-5 to TRBJ2-2; no definite D call. Trimming removed 6 bases at V and 0 bases at J, with 8 bases between. The germline V gene has CDR1 MNHEY and CDR2 SVGAGI. The CDR3 is 14 residues long.

This rearrangement joins TRBV29-1 to TRBJ1-2; D is ambiguous. Germline V lookup: CDR1 SQVTM, CDR2 ANQGSEA. The V end lost 3 bases, the J end lost 4 bases, and 12 bases lay between the germline ends. This CDR3 spans 13 amino acids. The CDR3 DNA follows: TGCAGCGTTGAGGGCCCTGGGTCCTATGGCTACACCTTC. It encodes CSVEGPGSYGYTF.

CDR3: CASSHYNEQFF. The CDR3 DNA is TGTGCCAGCAGTCACTACAATGAGCAGTTCTTC. This chain links TRBV27 with TRBJ2-1; the D is unclear. The CDR3 consists of 11 residues. V gave up 5 bases and J gave up 3 bases, with 2 bases separating them. Germline V gives CDR1 MNHEY, CDR2 SMNVEV (reference sequence).

The DNA of the CDR3 is TGTGCCAGCAGTCCCCCGGGGGGGTACACCGGGGAGCTGTTTTTT. Its protein product is CASSPPGGYTGELFF. The chain carries TRBV25-1 and TRBJ2-2; TRBD2 matches at 8 bases. Germline CDR1 MGHDK, CDR2 SYGVNS. Trimming cost V 5 bases and J 3 bases; bases outside gene matches: 5. The CDR3 totals 15 residues.

The chain is built from TRBV19 and TRBJ1-1; 11 bases fit TRBD1. Germline V CDR1 and CDR2: LNHDA, SQIVND (reference sequence). The CDR3 is made up of 15 amino acids. V was pared by 6 bases and J by 4 bases, with 7 bases of the junction left unmatched. DNA for the CDR3: TGTGCCAGTAGGGACAGGGGGCGAGGGGGCACTGAAGCTTTCTTT. It translates to CASRDRGRGGTEAFF.

This chain links TRBV5-4 with TRBJ1-2; 9 bases agree with TRBD1. The CDR3 sequence is 13 residues long. The V gene end was trimmed by 4 bases and the J gene end by 8 bases; junction bases not matched to a gene: 6. The germline V gene encodes CDR1 SGHNT and CDR2 YYREEE (reference sequence). The CDR3 DNA follows: TGTGCCAGCAGCCTACAGGGGGCAGACGGCTACACCTTC. This gives the protein CASSLQGADGYTF.

This chain connects TRBV2 to TRBJ2-7; perhaps TRBD1 as D (6 bases). From germline, CDR1 is SNHLY and CDR2 FYNNEI. CDR3 length equals 15 residues. Deletions cut 7 bases from V and 3 bases from J, with 19 bases between. The chain's CDR3 is CASTQDSFSLYEQYF. CDR3 nucleotide sequence: TGTGCCAGCACCCAGGACAGTTTTTCTCTCTACGAGCAGTACTTC.

The chain recombines TRBV7-8 with TRBJ1-2; 10 bases are a match to TRBD1. J gave up 3 bases and V 6 bases, and 10 bases lay outside the gene matches. The germline gives CDR1 SGHVS, CDR2 FQNEAQ. The CDR3 length is 16 residues. CDR3 nucleotide sequence: TGTGCCAGCAGACCTCCAACCGGGACAGGGGACTATGGCTACACCTTC. Protein sequence: CASRPPTGTGDYGYTF.

J is TRBJ1-6 and V is TRBV5-1; 8 bases match TRBD1. The CDR3 is 16 amino acids. Germline CDR1 SGHRS, CDR2 YFSETQ. V shed 3 bases and J 6 bases; nucleotides not matched to a gene: 8. CDR3 protein: CASSSSGTGLNSPLHF. CDR3 bases: TGCGCCAGCAGCTCGTCCGGGACAGGCCTTAATTCACCCCTCCACTTT.

This rearrangement joins TRBV11-2 to TRBJ2-7; D gene uncertain. Germline loops: CDR1 SGHAT, CDR2 FQNNGV. The CDR3 contains 14 residues. Trimming took off 6 bases at V and 6 bases at J, with 18 bases between the two ends. The CDR3 DNA is TGTGCCAGCAGTGGGCTGAACGAAAAGAGCGAGCAGTACTTC. This sequence encodes CASSGLNEKSEQYF.

CDR3: CASSSAGTGGNTIYF. The CDR3 DNA reads TGTGCCAGCAGTTCTGCCGGGACAGGAGGAAACACCATATATTTT. The V gene is TRBV6-2 or TRBV6-3, the J gene TRBJ1-3; 8 positions agree with TRBD1. The V and J ends lost 4 bases and 4 bases, in that order; junction bases with no gene match: 6. The V gene's germline CDR1 is MNHEY and CDR2 SVGEGT. This CDR3 spans 15 amino acids.

Here the CDR3 DNA reads TGTGCCAGCAGTGACAGGCCTAATTCACCCCTCCACTTT. Amino acids: CASSDRPNSPLHF. The rearrangement uses TRBV2 and TRBJ1-6; no definite D call. There are 13 residues in the CDR3. V was pared by 3 bases and J by 6 bases, with 6 bases between. Germline V lookup: CDR1 SNHLY, CDR2 FYNNEI.